These T cell receptor beta chains were read from a single sample in a study of blood T cell repertoires in COVID-19. Profiling relied on immunoSEQ multiplex PCR, and the TCRdb table lists in-frame clones only, not all of them. The table shows approximately 96,000 clones, with about 90% occurring only once. Sequenced input: peripheral blood. The receptors were gathered from a human donor with COVID-19, enrolled during active disease. The donor label of this sample is uncertain. Both conserved end residues are part of each CDR3.

CDR3 protein: CASSPSFTDRLAYEQYF
CDR3 length: 17
J gene: TRBJ2-7
V gene: TRBV18

CDR3 protein: CASSYSGWTVNSPLHF
CDR3 length: 16
J gene: TRBJ1-6
V gene: TRBV6-5

CDR3 protein: CASSTSPGGIRLFF
CDR3 length: 14
J gene: TRBJ1-4
V gene: TRBV6-5

CDR3 protein: CASGSTSTEQFF
CDR3 length: 12
J gene: TRBJ2-1
V gene: TRBV12-5

CDR3 protein: CASSPGQETNSPLHF
CDR3 length: 15
J gene: TRBJ1-6
V gene: TRBV7-9

CDR3 protein: CASSLSRNTEAFF
CDR3 length: 13
J gene: TRBJ1-1
V gene: TRBV7-9

CDR3 protein: CASSLGGGLLYGYTF
CDR3 length: 15
J gene: TRBJ1-2
V gene: TRBV7-2

CDR3 protein: CASSPWDRVAPLHF
CDR3 length: 14
J gene: TRBJ1-6
V gene: TRBV9

CDR3 protein: CATSRDRSSKGDTQYF
CDR3 length: 16
J gene: TRBJ2-3
V gene: TRBV15

CDR3 protein: CASSLVTGTDTQYF
CDR3 length: 14
J gene: TRBJ2-3
V gene: TRBV5-1

CDR3 protein: CASSGQGAYNSPLHF
CDR3 length: 15
J gene: TRBJ1-6
V gene: TRBV9

CDR3 protein: CASSIHSETNEKLFF
CDR3 length: 15
J gene: TRBJ1-4
V gene: TRBV19

CDR3 protein: CASTSLRGGAGGYTF
CDR3 length: 15
J gene: TRBJ1-2
V gene: TRBV2

CDR3 protein: CASSLYLSSGGTGELFF
CDR3 length: 17
J gene: TRBJ2-2
V gene: TRBV13

CDR3 protein: CASRPTGGSGGYTF
CDR3 length: 14
J gene: TRBJ1-2
V gene: TRBV6-1

CDR3 protein: CAISEIRGNEQFF
CDR3 length: 13
J gene: TRBJ2-1
V gene: TRBV10-3

CDR3 protein: CASSHRQVQETQYF
CDR3 length: 14
J gene: TRBJ2-5
V gene: TRBV2

CDR3 protein: CASSVPPYLSSTDTQYF
CDR3 length: 17
J gene: TRBJ2-3
V gene: TRBV9

CDR3 protein: CATSERTAGDEQFF
CDR3 length: 14
J gene: TRBJ2-1
V gene: TRBV24-1

CDR3 protein: CASSPMQGAEGTEAFF
CDR3 length: 16
J gene: TRBJ1-1
V gene: TRBV5-5

CDR3 protein: CATSRDVGAGGYTF
CDR3 length: 14
J gene: TRBJ1-2
V gene: TRBV15

CDR3 protein: CASSLGQGLPVSETQYF
CDR3 length: 17
J gene: TRBJ2-5
V gene: TRBV7-2

CDR3 protein: CASSLVGRQGRNTIYF
CDR3 length: 16
J gene: TRBJ1-3
V gene: TRBV7-9

CDR3 protein: CASISLSSYEQYF
CDR3 length: 13
J gene: TRBJ2-7
V gene: TRBV19

CDR3 protein: CASSEEDRGVYGYTF
CDR3 length: 15
J gene: TRBJ1-2
V gene: TRBV2